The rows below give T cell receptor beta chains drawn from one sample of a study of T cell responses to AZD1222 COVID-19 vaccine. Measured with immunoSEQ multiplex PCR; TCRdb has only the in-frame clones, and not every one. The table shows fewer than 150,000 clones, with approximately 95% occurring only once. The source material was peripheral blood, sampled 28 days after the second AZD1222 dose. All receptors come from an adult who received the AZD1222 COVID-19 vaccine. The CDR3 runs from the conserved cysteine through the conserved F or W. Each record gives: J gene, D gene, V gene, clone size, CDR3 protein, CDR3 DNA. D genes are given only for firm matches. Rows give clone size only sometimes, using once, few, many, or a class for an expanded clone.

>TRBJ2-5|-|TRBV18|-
CASSPRPDTQETQYF
TGTGCCAGCTCACCGAGACCGGACACGCAAGAGACCCAGTACTTC
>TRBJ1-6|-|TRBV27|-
CASSPGLDNSPLHF
TGTGCCAGCAGCCCAGGGCTTGATAATTCACCCCTCCACTTT
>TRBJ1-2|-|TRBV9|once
CASSPGEGGYGYTF
TGTGCCAGCAGCCCCGGAGAGGGAGGCTATGGCTACACCTTC
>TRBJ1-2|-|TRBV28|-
CASSLLVDGYTF
TGTGCCAGCAGTTTATTGGTCGATGGCTACACCTTC
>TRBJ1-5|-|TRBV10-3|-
CAISEAGHYSNQPQHF
TGTGCCATCAGTGAGGCTGGACACTATAGCAATCAGCCCCAGCATTTT
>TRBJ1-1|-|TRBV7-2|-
CASSLGSYRNVPTEAFF
TGTGCCAGCAGCTTAGGGTCCTACCGCAACGTACCCACTGAAGCTTTCTTT
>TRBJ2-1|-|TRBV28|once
CASSLNLGSSYNEQFF
TGTGCCAGCAGTTTAAATCTGGGGAGCTCCTACAATGAGCAGTTCTTC
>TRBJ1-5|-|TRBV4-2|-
CASSQDLRSNQPQHF
TGTGCCAGCAGCCAAGATCTTAGGAGCAATCAGCCCCAGCATTTT
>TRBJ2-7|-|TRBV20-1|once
CSVSGHPEQYF
TGCAGTGTTTCAGGCCATCCAGAGCAGTACTTC
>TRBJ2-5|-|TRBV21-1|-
CASSKARGGTGWQETQYF
TGTGCCAGCAGCAAAGCGCGCGGGGGGACAGGGTGGCAAGAGACCCAGTACTTC
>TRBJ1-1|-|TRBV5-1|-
CASSLELTGYTEAFF
TGCGCCAGCAGCTTGGAACTGACAGGATACACTGAAGCTTTCTTT
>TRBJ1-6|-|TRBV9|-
CASSVGSNSPLHF
TGTGCCAGCAGCGTAGGCAGTAATTCACCCCTCCACTTT
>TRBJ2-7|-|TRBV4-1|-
CASSQNPNGGYEQYF
TGCGCCAGCAGCCAAAATCCCAACGGAGGCTACGAGCAGTACTTC
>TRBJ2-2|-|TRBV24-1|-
CATSDMTGTRANTGELFF
TGTGCCACCAGTGACATGACAGGTACTCGGGCGAACACCGGGGAGCTGTTTTTT
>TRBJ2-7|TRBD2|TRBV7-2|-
CASSNLAGTYEQYF
TGTGCCAGCAGTAATCTAGCGGGAACCTACGAGCAGTACTTC
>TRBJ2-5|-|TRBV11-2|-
CASSLVGGAGETQYF
TGTGCCAGCAGCTTAGTAGGGGGGGCGGGAGAGACCCAGTACTTC
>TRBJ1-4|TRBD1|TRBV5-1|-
CASSLGDSNEKLFF
TGCGCCAGCAGCTTGGGGGACAGTAATGAAAAACTGTTTTTT
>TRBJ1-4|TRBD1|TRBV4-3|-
CASSQVTGAREKLFF
TGCGCCAGCAGCCAAGTCACAGGGGCACGTGAAAAACTGTTTTTT
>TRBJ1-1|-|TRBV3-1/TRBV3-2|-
CASSQVYRGPKNTEAFF
TGTGCCAGCAGCCAAGTCTATCGGGGGCCGAAGAACACTGAAGCTTTCTTT
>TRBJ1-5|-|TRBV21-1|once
CASNGPQGGGFSNQPQHF
TGTGCCAGCAACGGCCCTCAGGGGGGGGGATTTAGCAATCAGCCCCAGCATTTT
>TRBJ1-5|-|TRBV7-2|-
CASSTGVTSNQPQHF
TGTGCCAGCAGCACTGGAGTTACTAGCAATCAGCCCCAGCATTTT
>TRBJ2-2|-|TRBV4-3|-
CASSQGPSGTGELFF
TGCGCCAGCAGCCAGGGCCCCTCGGGCACCGGGGAGCTGTTTTTT
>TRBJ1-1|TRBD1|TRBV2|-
CASSLRVTGVNTEAFF
TGTGCCAGCAGTCTTAGGGTCACAGGGGTGAACACTGAAGCTTTCTTT
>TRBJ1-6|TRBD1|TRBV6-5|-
CASSYSIQGYNSPLHF
TGTGCCAGCAGTTACTCGATACAGGGGTATAATTCACCCCTCCACTTT
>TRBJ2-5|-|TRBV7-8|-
CASSPQETQYF
TGTGCCAGCAGCCCCCAAGAGACCCAGTACTTC
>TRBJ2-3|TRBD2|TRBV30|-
CAWSVTSGGYTQYF
TGTGCCTGGAGTGTTACTAGCGGGGGTTATACGCAGTATTTT
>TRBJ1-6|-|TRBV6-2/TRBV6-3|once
CASSLPGRVLHF
TGTGCCAGCAGTTTACCAGGACGGGTGCTCCACTTT
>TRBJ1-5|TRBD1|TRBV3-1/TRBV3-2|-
CASSQTGVQPQHF
TGTGCCAGCAGCCAAACAGGGGTTCAGCCCCAGCATTTT
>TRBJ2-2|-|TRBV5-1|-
CASSTLGTGELFF
TGCGCCAGCAGCACCCTAGGAACCGGGGAGCTGTTTTTT
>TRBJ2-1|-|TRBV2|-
CASSASRFEQFF
TGTGCCAGCAGTGCCTCCCGGTTTGAGCAGTTCTTC
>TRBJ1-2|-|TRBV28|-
CASSLWRDKNYGYTF
TGTGCCAGCAGTTTATGGAGAGACAAAAACTATGGCTACACCTTC
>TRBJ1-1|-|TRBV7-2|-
CASSPRTQGWTEAFF
TGTGCCAGCAGCCCGAGAACACAGGGCTGGACTGAAGCTTTCTTT
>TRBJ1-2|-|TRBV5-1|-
CASSLGRGGYTF
TGCGCCAGCAGCCTAGGACGGGGTGGCTACACCTTC
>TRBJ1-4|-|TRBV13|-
CASSLGANEKLFF
TGTGCCAGCAGCTTAGGTGCAAATGAAAAACTGTTTTTT
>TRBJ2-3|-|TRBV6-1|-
CASSELGLGSRTDTQYF
TGTGCCAGCAGTGAACTCGGGCTGGGGAGTCGCACAGATACGCAGTATTTT
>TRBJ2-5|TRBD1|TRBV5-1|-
CASSLAGTVMQTQYF
TGCGCCAGCAGCTTGGCCGGGACAGTGATGCAGACCCAGTACTTC
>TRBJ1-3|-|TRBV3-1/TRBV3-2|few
CASSQAVIGNTIYF
TGTGCCAGCAGCCAAGCTGTCATTGGAAACACCATATATTTT
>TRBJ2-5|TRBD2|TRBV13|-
CASSRLAQETQYF
TGTGCCAGCAGCCGACTAGCTCAAGAGACCCAGTACTTC
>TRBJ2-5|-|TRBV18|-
CASSPVPGRRQETQYF
TGTGCCAGCTCACCAGTACCGGGACGGAGACAAGAGACCCAGTACTTC
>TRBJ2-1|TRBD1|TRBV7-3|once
CASSSGQGNNEQFF
TGTGCCAGCAGCTCGGGACAGGGGAACAATGAGCAGTTCTTC
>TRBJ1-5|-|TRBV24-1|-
CATSAKNLNQEKGYSNQPQHF
TGTGCCACCAGCGCCAAAAACCTGAATCAAGAAAAGGGATATAGCAATCAGCCCCAGCATTTT
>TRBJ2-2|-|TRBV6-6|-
CASSPLQGEAGELFF
TGTGCCAGCAGCCCCCTCCAGGGCGAAGCCGGGGAGCTGTTTTTT
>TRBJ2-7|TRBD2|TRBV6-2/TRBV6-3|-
CASSYSVTSGGRSTYEQYF
TGTGCCAGCAGTTACTCGGTAACTAGCGGGGGCCGATCTACCTACGAGCAGTACTTC
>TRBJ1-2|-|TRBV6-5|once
CASSYYKSYGYTF
TGTGCCAGCAGTTACTACAAGAGCTATGGCTACACCTTC
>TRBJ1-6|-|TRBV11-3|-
CASCYSPLHF
TGTGCCAGCTGTTATTCACCCCTCCACTTT
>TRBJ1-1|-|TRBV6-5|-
CASSSQGNTEAFF
TGTGCCAGCAGTTCACAGGGGAACACTGAAGCTTTCTTT
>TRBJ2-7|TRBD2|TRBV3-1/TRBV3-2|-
CASSFGLGTYEQYF
TGTGCCAGCAGCTTCGGACTAGGGACCTACGAGCAGTACTTC
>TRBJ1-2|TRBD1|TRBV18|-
CASSPGQLYGYTF
TGTGCCAGCTCACCGGGACAGCTCTATGGCTACACCTTC
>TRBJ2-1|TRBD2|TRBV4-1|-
CASSQLLANNEQFF
TGCGCCAGCAGCCAGTTACTAGCGAACAATGAGCAGTTCTTC
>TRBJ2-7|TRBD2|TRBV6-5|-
CASRRWEGNEQYF
TGTGCCAGCAGGAGGTGGGAGGGGAACGAGCAGTACTTC
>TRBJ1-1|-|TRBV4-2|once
CASSPPDLVENTEAFF
TGTGCCAGCAGCCCTCCGGACCTGGTCGAGAACACTGAAGCTTTCTTT
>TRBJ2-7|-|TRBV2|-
CASSEAQWLARLYEQYF
TGTGCCAGCAGTGAAGCGCAGTGGTTGGCGCGGCTATACGAGCAGTACTTC
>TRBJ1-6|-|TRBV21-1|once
CASSYRDRHNSPLHF
TGTGCCAGCAGCTACCGGGACAGGCATAATTCACCCCTCCACTTT
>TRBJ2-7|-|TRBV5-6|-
CASRKVGSTYEQYF
TGTGCCAGCAGAAAGGTTGGCAGTACCTACGAGCAGTACTTC
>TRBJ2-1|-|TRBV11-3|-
CASSGKEFGNEQFF
TGTGCCAGCAGCGGCAAGGAGTTCGGCAATGAGCAGTTCTTC
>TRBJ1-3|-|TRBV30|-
CAWIGVVGHRNTIYF
TGTGCCTGGATAGGGGTAGTGGGACACCGAAACACCATATATTTT
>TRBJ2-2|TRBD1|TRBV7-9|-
CASSLGQGVTGELFF
TGTGCCAGCAGCTTGGGACAGGGGGTGACCGGGGAGCTGTTTTTT
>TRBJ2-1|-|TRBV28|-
CATKVYGGRGNEQFF
TGTGCCACAAAGGTCTACGGGGGCCGTGGCAATGAGCAGTTCTTC
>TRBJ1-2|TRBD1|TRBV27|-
CASSSAQGTVGGYTF
TGTGCCAGCAGTTCTGCCCAAGGGACAGTTGGTGGCTACACCTTC